Listed below are T cell receptor beta chains from one sample, sequenced in a study of stem cell transplantation in POMP-related autoinflammatory disease. Libraries were prepared by immunoSEQ multiplex PCR; TCRdb keeps only in-frame clonotypes and omits some of them. The sample contains approximately 7,800 clones, roughly 88% of which appear only once. The sequenced sample was CD8+ T cells from PBMCs, obtained after stem cell transplantation. The source of these receptors is a human patient with POMP-related autoinflammation and immune dysregulation (PRAID). Some T cells may be supplied by the graft donor. CDR3s include the opening cysteine and the closing phenylalanine or tryptophan. D genes are given only for firm matches. A row's size may be missing; if present it is once, few, many or a size class.

J gene | D gene | V gene | clone size | CDR3 DNA | CDR3 protein
TRBJ2-3 | NA | TRBV28 | once | TGTGCCAGCAGTTTCCCAGCTTGGGATACGCAGTATTTT | CASSFPAWDTQYF
TRBJ1-1 | NA | TRBV30 | few | TGTGCCTGGAGTCCCAGTTGGTCAGATTACACTGAAGCTTTCTTT | CAWSPSWSDYTEAFF
TRBJ2-5 | NA | TRBV28 | NA | TGTGCCAGCAGTAGGGTATCCGGGCCTCAAGAGACCCAGTACTTC | CASSRVSGPQETQYF
TRBJ1-6 | NA | TRBV9 | NA | TGTGCCAGCACGGAGGATGGCTCCTATAATTCACCCCTCCACTTT | CASTEDGSYNSPLHF
TRBJ2-2 | NA | TRBV4-1 | NA | TGCGCCAGCAGCCTCCTAAACACCGGGGAGCTGTTTTTT | CASSLLNTGELFF
TRBJ2-1 | TRBD2 | TRBV15 | NA | TGTGCCACCAGCAGAGCGGGTCTAGCGGGGGGACCAGCCTCAACAATTGAGCAGTTCTTC | CATSRAGLAGGPASTIEQFF
TRBJ2-3 | NA | TRBV27 | NA | TGTGCCAGCAGTCCTGTCTGGACAGATACGCAGTATTTT | CASSPVWTDTQYF
TRBJ2-7 | TRBD2 | TRBV28 | NA | TGTGCCAGCAGTTTTCGTCAGGTACTAGCGGGATATTACTCCTACGAGCAGTACTTC | CASSFRQVLAGYYSYEQYF
TRBJ1-1 | NA | TRBV2 | NA | TGTGCCAGCAGCGAAAACACCTATCCGAACACTGAAGCTTTCTTT | CASSENTYPNTEAFF
TRBJ2-2 | NA | TRBV29-1 | NA | TGCAGCGTTGACAGCAAGAACACCGGGGAGCTGTTTTTT | CSVDSKNTGELFF
TRBJ2-7 | NA | TRBV27 | once | TGTGCCAGCAGTTTCCCGGGTCTCAGCTCCTACGAGCAGTACTTC | CASSFPGLSSYEQYF
TRBJ2-3 | TRBD2 | TRBV5-6 | NA | TGTGCCAGCAGCGATGGACTAGCGGGATTAGATACGCAGTATTTT | CASSDGLAGLDTQYF
TRBJ1-2 | TRBD1 | TRBV5-1 | NA | TGCGCCAGCAGGGATGTGGGACAGGGGTACTATGGCTACACCTTC | CASRDVGQGYYGYTF
TRBJ1-1 | NA | TRBV6-5 | NA | TGTGCCAGCAGTTACTCGTTCGGGAAATCGGCTGAAGCTTTCTTT | CASSYSFGKSAEAFF
TRBJ2-5 | NA | TRBV5-1 | NA | TGCGCCAGCAGCCGCAATTTAGACCCCCAAGAGACCCAGTACTTC | CASSRNLDPQETQYF
TRBJ2-1 | NA | TRBV18 | NA | TGTGCCAGCTCGGGCCGGGACTTCAATGAGCAGTTCTTC | CASSGRDFNEQFF
TRBJ1-1 | NA | TRBV3-1/TRBV3-2 | NA | TGTGCCAGCAGCCAAGGCGAGGATGAGGGGACTGAAGCTTTCTTT | CASSQGEDEGTEAFF
TRBJ1-1 | NA | TRBV19 | few | TGTGCCAGTACGATGGGGGCCACTGAAGCTTTCTTT | CASTMGATEAFF
TRBJ1-2 | TRBD1 | TRBV4-1 | NA | TGCGCCAGCAGGAGAACCCCCGGGACAGACCAGGGCTATGGCTACACCTTC | CASRRTPGTDQGYGYTF
TRBJ1-4 | NA | TRBV2 | few | TGTGCCAGCAGTGAAATAAGGCAGGGAAATGAAAAACTGTTTTTT | CASSEIRQGNEKLFF
TRBJ1-5 | NA | TRBV27 | few | TGTGCCAGCAGGGTGGGAGGGTCGGATCAGCCCCAGCATTTT | CASRVGGSDQPQHF
TRBJ1-2 | NA | TRBV28 | NA | TGTGCCAGCAGAAGGGCCAATGGCTACACCTTC | CASRRANGYTF
TRBJ2-7 | NA | TRBV27 | NA | TGTGCCAGCAGTTTCAAGGGGACGGGCGAGCAGTACTTC | CASSFKGTGEQYF
TRBJ2-4 | TRBD1 | TRBV7-9 | NA | TGTGCCAGCAGCTTTCCCGGGACAGGGGAAACGGGCAAAAACATTCAGTACTTC | CASSFPGTGETGKNIQYF
TRBJ1-1 | NA | TRBV28 | NA | TGTGCCAGCAGTTTGACTTACAGGAACACTGAAGCTTTCTTT | CASSLTYRNTEAFF
TRBJ1-4 | TRBD1 | TRBV6-5 | NA | TGTGCCAGCAGTACCTTTCGGGACAGTAACGAAAAACTGTTTTTT | CASSTFRDSNEKLFF
TRBJ1-6 | TRBD1 | TRBV15 | few | TGTGCCACCAGCACTATCCCTGCGGGACAGACTAATTCACCCCTCCACTTT | CATSTIPAGQTNSPLHF
TRBJ2-7 | NA | TRBV24-1 | NA | TGTGCCACCAGTGATCTATACGAGCAGTACTTC | CATSDLYEQYF
TRBJ1-2 | NA | TRBV28 | NA | TGTGCCAGCAGTTCCTATGGACAGTCCCCCTATGGCTACACCTTC | CASSSYGQSPYGYTF
TRBJ1-1 | NA | TRBV5-4 | NA | TGTGCCAGCAGCTTCGATGGACACACTGAAGCTTTCTTT | CASSFDGHTEAFF
TRBJ2-1 | TRBD2 | TRBV9 | NA | TGTGCCAGCAGCTCCGGGACTAGCGGCCCGGGGGAGCAGTTCTTC | CASSSGTSGPGEQFF
TRBJ2-3 | TRBD1 | TRBV5-4 | NA | TGTGCCAGCAGCCTCGACAGGGGGTCTAGCACAGATACGCAGTATTTT | CASSLDRGSSTDTQYF
TRBJ2-5 | NA | TRBV11-1 | NA | TGTGCCAGCAGCTGGGAGAGGGATATTTTCCGGACCCAGTACTTC | CASSWERDIFRTQYF
TRBJ1-4 | NA | TRBV28 | NA | TGTGCCAGCAGTTTAAGGGACCAGGGGGAAAAACTGTTTTTT | CASSLRDQGEKLFF
TRBJ1-1 | TRBD1 | TRBV28 | NA | TGTGCCAGCAGTTACCGGGGACAGGTTTACACTGAAGCTTTCTTT | CASSYRGQVYTEAFF
TRBJ1-1 | NA | TRBV10-3 | NA | TGTGCCATCAGTTATCCACAGGGTATCGGAATGAACACTGAAGCTTTCTTT | CAISYPQGIGMNTEAFF
TRBJ1-5 | NA | TRBV19 | NA | TGTGCCAGTAGTAAGACAGCTTACAATCAGCCCCAGCATTTT | CASSKTAYNQPQHF
TRBJ2-6 | TRBD1 | TRBV5-1 | NA | TGCGCCAGCAGCTTGACCTTTTCAGGGGGCGGTTTCTCTGGGGCCAACGTCCTGACTTTC | CASSLTFSGGGFSGANVLTF
TRBJ1-2 | TRBD1 | TRBV4-1 | NA | TGCGCCAGCGGAAAAACAGGGGGTTCTTACTATGGCTACACCTTC | CASGKTGGSYYGYTF
TRBJ1-3 | NA | TRBV3-1/TRBV3-2 | NA | TGTGCCAGCAGCCCCCTGAGAAATTCCGGAAACACCATATATTTT | CASSPLRNSGNTIYF
TRBJ2-2 | NA | TRBV9 | NA | TGTGCCAGCAGCGTCGAATACACCGGGGAGCTGTTTTTT | CASSVEYTGELFF
TRBJ2-1 | TRBD2 | TRBV18 | NA | TGTGCCAGCTCACCACCGCTAGCGGATTCCTACAATGAGCAGTTCTTC | CASSPPLADSYNEQFF
TRBJ1-5 | NA | TRBV28 | NA | TGTGCCAGCAGTTCTTTACAAAAGAGAAATCAGCCCCAGCATTTT | CASSSLQKRNQPQHF
TRBJ2-1 | TRBD2 | TRBV7-3 | once | TGTGCCAGCAGCTTAGGGGTAGCGGGAGGTGAAAGCTCCTACAATGAGCAGTTCTTC | CASSLGVAGGESSYNEQFF
TRBJ1-6 | NA | TRBV15 | NA | TGTGCCACCAGCAGAGATATCGTGGACATTAATTCACCCCTCCACTTT | CATSRDIVDINSPLHF
TRBJ1-1 | NA | TRBV28 | NA | TGTGCCAGCAGTTCCTACAGCCTGAACACTGAAGCTTTCTTT | CASSSYSLNTEAFF
TRBJ1-2 | NA | TRBV14 | once | TGTGCCAGCAGCCAAGGTATCAGCTCGGCGCGCGGCTACACCTTC | CASSQGISSARGYTF
TRBJ2-3 | TRBD2 | TRBV13 | NA | TGTGCCAGCAGCCCACTGGGCGGGAGAACCACAGATACGCAGTATTTT | CASSPLGGRTTDTQYF
TRBJ2-7 | NA | TRBV5-6 | NA | TGTGCCAGCAGATCGGGGCCGTACGAGCAGTACTTC | CASRSGPYEQYF
TRBJ1-5 | NA | TRBV5-5 | NA | TGTGCCAGCTCCCCAGGAGGGATCGGACAGCCCCAGCATTTT | CASSPGGIGQPQHF
TRBJ2-3 | TRBD2 | TRBV19 | NA | TGTGCCAGTAGTCCGACGGGACTAGCGGGGGGCATCACAGATACGCAGTATTTT | CASSPTGLAGGITDTQYF
TRBJ2-5 | NA | TRBV2 | NA | TGTGCCAGCAGTGGGGTTTACGAAGAGACCCAGTACTTC | CASSGVYEETQYF
TRBJ2-1 | TRBD1 | TRBV3-1/TRBV3-2 | NA | TGTGCCAGCAGCCCCCGGGACAGGGACGACAATGAGCAGTTCTTC | CASSPRDRDDNEQFF
TRBJ2-1 | TRBD2 | TRBV11-2 | NA | TGTGCCAGCAGCTTAGGGTTTCTAGCGGTCAACAATGAGCAGTTCTTC | CASSLGFLAVNNEQFF
TRBJ2-5 | NA | TRBV9 | NA | TGTGCCAGCAGCGTAGTTGGAGGGGAGACCCAGTACTTC | CASSVVGGETQYF